A selection of T cell receptor beta chains follows, all from one sample in a study of Tregs in tolerant kidney transplant recipients. Only in-frame clones appear in the TCRdb table, and some are missing; sequencing was by immunoSEQ multiplex PCR. The table includes more than 75,000 clones, more than 85% detected once. Material: CD4+ T cells from blood, obtained before the transplant. Receptors were obtained from a human donor who received a combined kidney and bone marrow transplant. Both conserved end residues are part of each CDR3. D genes are given only for firm matches.

v_gene: TRBV18
d_gene: .
j_gene: TRBJ2-2
CDR3aa: CASSPLGQTGELFF
CDR3nt: TGTGCCAGCTCACCCCTCGGACAGACCGGGGAGCTGTTTTTT

v_gene: TRBV11-3
d_gene: TRBD1
j_gene: TRBJ2-1
CDR3aa: CASSLSQGAHNEQFF
CDR3nt: TGTGCCAGCAGCTTATCGCAGGGGGCTCACAATGAGCAGTTCTTC

v_gene: TRBV11-1
d_gene: TRBD2
j_gene: TRBJ2-3
CDR3aa: CASSYSGGADTQYF
CDR3nt: TGTGCCAGCAGCTATAGCGGGGGGGCAGATACGCAGTATTTT

v_gene: TRBV18
d_gene: TRBD2
j_gene: TRBJ2-2
CDR3aa: CASSPSGRSGELFF
CDR3nt: TGTGCCAGCTCACCTAGCGGGAGGAGCGGGGAGCTGTTTTTT

v_gene: TRBV30
d_gene: .
j_gene: TRBJ2-1
CDR3aa: CAGMQEAYNEQFF
CDR3nt: TGTGCCGGGATGCAGGAGGCCTACAATGAGCAGTTCTTC

v_gene: TRBV5-6
d_gene: TRBD2
j_gene: TRBJ2-1
CDR3aa: CASSRRGANEQFF
CDR3nt: TGTGCCAGCAGTCGGCGGGGGGCAAATGAGCAGTTCTTC

v_gene: TRBV28
d_gene: .
j_gene: TRBJ1-1
CDR3aa: CASSFRRLITEAFF
CDR3nt: TGTGCCAGCAGTTTTCGCCGACTCATCACTGAAGCTTTCTTT

v_gene: TRBV15
d_gene: .
j_gene: TRBJ2-5
CDR3aa: CATSRAGETQYF
CDR3nt: TGTGCCACCAGCAGGGCAGGAGAGACCCAGTACTTC

v_gene: TRBV10-3
d_gene: TRBD2
j_gene: TRBJ2-2
CDR3aa: CAISESKRGRTGELFF
CDR3nt: TGTGCCATCAGTGAGTCGAAGCGGGGAAGGACCGGGGAGCTGTTTTTT

v_gene: TRBV9
d_gene: TRBD1
j_gene: TRBJ1-4
CDR3aa: CASTRQGTIGEKLFF
CDR3nt: TGTGCCAGCACCCGACAGGGGACGATTGGTGAAAAACTGTTTTTT

v_gene: TRBV27
d_gene: TRBD1
j_gene: TRBJ1-2
CDR3aa: CASSDIQGYGYTF
CDR3nt: TGTGCCAGCAGTGATATACAGGGGTATGGCTACACCTTC